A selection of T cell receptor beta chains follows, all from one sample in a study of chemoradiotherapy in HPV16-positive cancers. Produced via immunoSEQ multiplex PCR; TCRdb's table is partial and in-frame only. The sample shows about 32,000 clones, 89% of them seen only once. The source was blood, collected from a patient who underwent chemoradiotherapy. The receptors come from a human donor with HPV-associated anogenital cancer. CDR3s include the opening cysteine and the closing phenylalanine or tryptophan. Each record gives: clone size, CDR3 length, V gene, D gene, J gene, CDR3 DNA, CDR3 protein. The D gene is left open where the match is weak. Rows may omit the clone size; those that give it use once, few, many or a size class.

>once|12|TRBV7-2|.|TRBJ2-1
TGTGCCAGCAGCCTGGATAGCGATGAGCAGTTCTTC
CASSLDSDEQFF
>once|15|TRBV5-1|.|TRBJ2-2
TGCGCCAGCAGCTTGAACTCGGCGAACACCGGGGAGCTGTTTTTT
CASSLNSANTGELFF
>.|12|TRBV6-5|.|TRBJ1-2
TGTGCCAGCAGGCTCGACAACTATGGCTACACCTTC
CASRLDNYGYTF
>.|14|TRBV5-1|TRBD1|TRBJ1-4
TGCGCCAGCAGCTTCGGACAGGACGGTGAAAAACTGTTTTTT
CASSFGQDGEKLFF
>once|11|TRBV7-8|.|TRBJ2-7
TGTGCCAGCAGCTCCTCTTTGGAGCAGTACTTC
CASSSSLEQYF
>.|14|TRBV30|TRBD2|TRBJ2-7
TGTGCCTGGAGTCTTCCGGGGGGGTCCTACGAGCAGTACTTC
CAWSLPGGSYEQYF
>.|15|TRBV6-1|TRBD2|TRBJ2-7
TGTGCCAGCAGTGCCGGACTAGCGGGAGGTGTCGAGCAGTACTTC
CASSAGLAGGVEQYF
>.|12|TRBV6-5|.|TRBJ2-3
TGTGCCAGCAGAACTAGAGCAGATACGCAGTATTTT
CASRTRADTQYF
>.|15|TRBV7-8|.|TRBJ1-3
TGTGCCAGCAGCCCACCGGGACGTAGAGGAAACACCATATATTTT
CASSPPGRRGNTIYF
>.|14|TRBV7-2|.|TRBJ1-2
TGTGCCAGCAGCTTAACGAGCCTTAACTATGGCTACACCTTC
CASSLTSLNYGYTF
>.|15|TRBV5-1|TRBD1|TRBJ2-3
TGCGCCAGCAGCTTGAGCCAGGGGGCCACAGATACGCAGTATTTT
CASSLSQGATDTQYF
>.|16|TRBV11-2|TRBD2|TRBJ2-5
TGTGCCAGCAGCTTCACTAGCGGGAGAGGGCAAGAGACCCAGTACTTC
CASSFTSGRGQETQYF
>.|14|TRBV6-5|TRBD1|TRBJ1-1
TGTGCCAGCACCCCACAGGGGGCGCGGAGGAGAGCTTTCTTT
CASTPQGARRRAFF
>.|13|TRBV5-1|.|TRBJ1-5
TGCGCCAGCAGTGCAGGGGAGAATCAGCCCCAGCATTTT
CASSAGENQPQHF
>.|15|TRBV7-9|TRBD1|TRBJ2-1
TGTGCCAGCAGCTTAGGGGACAGGGACTACAATGAGCAGTTCTTC
CASSLGDRDYNEQFF
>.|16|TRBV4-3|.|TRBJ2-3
TGCGCCAGCAGCCAAGTGTGGACGGAACGCACAGATACGCAGTATTTT
CASSQVWTERTDTQYF
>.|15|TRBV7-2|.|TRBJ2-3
TGTGCCAGCAGCCGCCGAGGTAGGGGCACAGATATGCAGTATTTT
CASSRRGRGTDMQYF
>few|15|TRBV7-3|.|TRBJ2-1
TGTGCCAGCAGCTTGAGCTCGGGCCCAGCCAATGAGCAGTTCTTC
CASSLSSGPANEQFF
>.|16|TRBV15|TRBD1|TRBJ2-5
TGTGCCACCAGCAGAGGGGGGACAGGGTTTGGGGAGACCCAGTACTTC
CATSRGGTGFGETQYF
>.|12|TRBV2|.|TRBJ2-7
TGTGCCAGCAGTGCCGGCCCGTACGAGCAGTACTTC
CASSAGPYEQYF
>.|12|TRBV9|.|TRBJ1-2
TGTGCCAGCAGCACCCGACAGGCGGTCTACACCTTC
CASSTRQAVYTF
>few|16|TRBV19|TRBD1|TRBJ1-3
TGTGCCAGTAGTTCTCCGGGACAGGGCACAGGAAACACCATATATTTT
CASSSPGQGTGNTIYF
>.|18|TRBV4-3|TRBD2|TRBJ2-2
TGCGCCAGCAGCCAAAGTGACGGACTAGCGGGGGGTGAGATGGAGCTGTTTTTT
CASSQSDGLAGGEMELFF
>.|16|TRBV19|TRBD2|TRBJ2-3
TGTGCCAGTAGGGACGGACTAGCGGTTAGCACAGATACGCAGTATTTT
CASRDGLAVSTDTQYF
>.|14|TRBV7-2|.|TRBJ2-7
TGTGCCAGCAGCTTCTTGGGGGGCACCTACGAGCAGTACTTC
CASSFLGGTYEQYF
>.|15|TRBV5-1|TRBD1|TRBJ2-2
TGCGCCAGCAGCTTGGACAGGGGGCACACCGGGGAGCTGTTTTTT
CASSLDRGHTGELFF
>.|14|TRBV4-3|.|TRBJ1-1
TGCGCCAGCAGCCAAGGGTGGGATAACACTGAAGCTTTCTTT
CASSQGWDNTEAFF
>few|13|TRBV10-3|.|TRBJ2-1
TGTGCCATCAGTATTGAGGGGGGCCAGGAGCAGTTCTTC
CAISIEGGQEQFF
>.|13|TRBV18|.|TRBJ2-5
TGTGCCAGCTCACCAGACAGCAAAGAGACCCAGTACTTC
CASSPDSKETQYF
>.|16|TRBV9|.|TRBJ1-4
TGTGCCAGCAGCGTAGGAACAGGGCCCAGACCCGGGAAACTGTTTTTT
CASSVGTGPRPGKLFF
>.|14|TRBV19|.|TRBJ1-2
TGTGCCAGTAGTAGGGGCCAAGCATCCCATGGCTACACCTTC
CASSRGQASHGYTF
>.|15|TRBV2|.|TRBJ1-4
TGTGCCAGCAGAAAAGGGCGGCTCTGGGAGGAAAAACTGTTTTTT
CASRKGRLWEEKLFF
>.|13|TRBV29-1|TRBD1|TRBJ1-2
TGCAGCGTGACCGGGACAGATGACTATGGCTACACCTTC
CSVTGTDDYGYTF
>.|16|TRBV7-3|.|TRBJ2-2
TGTGCCAGCAGCTTCTCCCTCCTAGATAACACCGGGGAGCTGTTTTTT
CASSFSLLDNTGELFF
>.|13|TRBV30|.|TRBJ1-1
TGTGCCTGGAGTCCCCCCCGGGTGAGTGAAGCTTTCTTT
CAWSPPRVSEAFF
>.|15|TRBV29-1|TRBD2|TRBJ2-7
TGCAGCGTAATCTTGGCTAGCGGGAGCTCCTACGAGCAGTACTTC
CSVILASGSSYEQYF
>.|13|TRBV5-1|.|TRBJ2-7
TGCGCCAGCAAGAGACAGGCCTCCTACGAGCAGTACTTC
CASKRQASYEQYF
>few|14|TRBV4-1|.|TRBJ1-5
TGCGCCAGCAGCCAACAAGGGGACAATCAGCCCCAGCATTTT
CASSQQGDNQPQHF
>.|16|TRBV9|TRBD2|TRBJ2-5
TGTGCCAGCAGCGTAGGAGCGGGAGGATGGGAAGAGACCCAGTACTTC
CASSVGAGGWEETQYF
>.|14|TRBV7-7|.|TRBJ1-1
TGTGCCAGCAGCTTAGGTATGGTTCAGACTGAAGCTTTCTTT
CASSLGMVQTEAFF
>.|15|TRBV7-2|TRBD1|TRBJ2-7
TGTGCCAGCAGCTTGGGACAGGTTGGGTCCTACGAGCAGTACTTC
CASSLGQVGSYEQYF
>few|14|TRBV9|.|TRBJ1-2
TGTGCCAGCAGCGTAGACGGTTGGGGATCTGGCTACACCTTC
CASSVDGWGSGYTF